The subject of this entry is one TCR beta chain. Its antigen is not known. Libraries were prepared by immunoSEQ multiplex PCR; TCRdb keeps only in-frame clonotypes and omits some of them. The data contain about 870,000 clones, about 92% of them seen just once; the ten biggest clones take up 24%. Naive CD8 cells were CD45RO-negative, positively selected for CCR7, excluding terminally differentiated effector memory CD45RA+ cells. This sample stems from a study of shared clonotypes between healthy human individuals. Study results and limitations: The rarefaction results pointed to incomplete sorted-subset sequencing despite large depth. Naive subsets tended to show greater estimated richness than memory subsets. Clonotypes which were not shared had lower generation probabilities than clonotypes that all four donors shared.

The CDR3 covers 13 residues. From germline, CDR1 is MNHEY and CDR2 SMNVEV (reference sequence). Trimming at V came to 6 bases and at J to 3 bases, leaving 5 bases not matched to a gene. This TCR derives from a man aged 30 to 39 in good health. V usage is TRBV27 and J usage is TRBJ2-7, with 7 bases lining up with TRBD1. Material for sequencing was naive CD8+ T cells sorted from blood. The CDR3 region has the DNA TGTGCCAGCAGCAAGACAGGGTACTACGAGCAGTACTTC. Amino acids: CASSKTGYYEQYF.